These T cell receptor beta chains were read from a single sample in a study of cytomegalovirus exposure and HLA in healthy donors. The assay was immunoSEQ multiplex PCR, and TCRdb's table has in-frame clones only and misses some. The table lists over 100,000 clones, approximately 88% of them singletons, with over 6% in the top ten. Sequencing used PBMCs. Receptors originate from a woman younger than 35 in good health and CMV-seropositive. Each CDR3 is given with its conserved first and last residue. D genes are given only for firm matches. The size entry is marked missing in some rows and otherwise reads once, few, many or a size class.

>few|TRBV18|TRBJ2-7|TRBD2
CASSQLAGRSSYEQYF
TGTGCCAGCTCACAACTAGCGGGGCGGAGCTCCTACGAGCAGTACTTC
>once|TRBV27|TRBJ2-1|TRBD1
CASSHSGTGSYNEQFF
TGTGCCAGCAGTCACTCCGGGACAGGGTCCTACAATGAGCAGTTCTTC
>-|TRBV2|TRBJ2-1|-
CASSEGRDSYNEQFF
TGTGCCAGCAGTGAGGGGCGGGACTCCTACAATGAGCAGTTCTTC
>once|TRBV10-1|TRBJ1-2|TRBD1
CASRHRGTANYGYTF
TGCGCCAGCAGACACAGGGGGACAGCTAACTATGGCTACACCTTC
>-|TRBV5-4|TRBJ1-2|TRBD1
CASSWKGQGEGYTF
TGTGCCAGCAGCTGGAAGGGACAGGGGGAGGGCTACACCTTC
>-|TRBV4-1|TRBJ1-1|-
CASSQDWSGILKSGEAFF
TGCGCCAGCAGCCAAGATTGGTCAGGGATTTTAAAGAGTGGTGAAGCTTTCTTT
>-|TRBV19|TRBJ1-4|-
CASSSGRGGEKLFF
TGTGCCAGTAGTTCTGGCAGGGGTGGAGAAAAACTGTTTTTT
>-|TRBV19|TRBJ2-2|-
CASISLVGTGELFF
TGTGCCAGTATAAGCCTAGTGGGTACCGGGGAGCTGTTTTTT
>-|TRBV7-2|TRBJ2-7|TRBD1
CASSPWTGGYEQYF
TGTGCCAGCAGCCCCTGGACAGGGGGATACGAGCAGTACTTC
>-|TRBV9|TRBJ2-1|-
CASSVGVSYNEQFF
TGTGCCAGCAGCGTAGGAGTCTCCTACAATGAGCAGTTCTTC
>-|TRBV20-1|TRBJ1-2|-
CRTSDSSGYTF
TGCAGGACCTCGGACAGCTCTGGCTACACCTTC
>few|TRBV5-6|TRBJ1-5|-
CASSFRRQDQPQHF
TGTGCCAGCAGCTTTCGTCGACAGGATCAGCCCCAGCATTTT
>-|TRBV6-1|TRBJ2-1|-
CASSEVGGGNEQFF
TGTGCCAGCAGTGAAGTCGGGGGTGGGAATGAGCAGTTCTTC
>-|TRBV5-1|TRBJ2-5|TRBD2
CASSSPAAGARRETQYF
TGCGCCAGCAGCTCCCCAGCAGCGGGGGCGCGGAGGGAGACCCAGTACTTC
>-|TRBV19|TRBJ1-1|-
CASSIAGGHTEAFF
TGTGCCAGTAGTATTGCTGGCGGTCACACTGAAGCTTTCTTT
>-|TRBV18|TRBJ2-3|-
CASSPEGLSTDTQYF
TGTGCCAGCTCACCAGAAGGACTGAGCACAGATACGCAGTATTTT